The next 15 T cell receptor beta chains were all read from a single sample in a study of control samples from healthy donors and cancer patients. Profiling relied on immunoSEQ multiplex PCR, and the TCRdb table lists in-frame clones only, not all of them. The sample yields about 54,000 clones, around 96% seen once. Source material: blood. These TCRs come from a woman aged 25 to 39 in good health.

As regards this clone: The limits of the CDR3 on the DNA are not certain, so only TCRdb's listed CDR3 is given. This chain joins TRBV28 and TRBJ1-5. Germline V gene lookup returns CDR1 MDHEN and CDR2 SYDVKM. Termini included, the CDR3 measures 15 amino acids. The CDR3 loop reads CASSLLLYSNQPQHF.

The chain links TRBV27 to TRBJ2-7, with D possibly being TRBD1 (7 bases). The CDR3 contains 14 residues. Trimming stripped 6 bases from V and 0 bases from J, with 12 bases between. Germline V gives CDR1 MNHEY, CDR2 SMNVEV (reference sequence). CDR3 DNA: TGTGCCAGCAGGCGGGACAGAGACTCCTACGAGCAGTACTTC. It encodes CASRRDRDSYEQYF.

The chain employs TRBV13 and TRBJ2-1; no clear D. Trimming removed 5 bases from V and 5 bases from J, with 7 bases in between. Germline V gene data show CDR1 as PRHDT and CDR2 as FYEKMQ (reference sequence). This CDR3 region has 12 residues. DNA for the CDR3: TGTGCCAGCAGCGAGACTGACAATGAGCAGTTCTTC. Amino acid sequence: CASSETDNEQFF.

This CDR3 reads CASSLLGTGGGGYGYTF. CDR3 nucleotides: TGTGCCAGCAGTTTATTAGGGACAGGGGGAGGGGGCTATGGCTACACCTTC. The rearrangement uses TRBV28 and TRBJ1-2; 11 nucleotides align to TRBD1. J was trimmed by 4 bases and V by 1 base; bases with no gene match: 8. CDR3 size: 17 residues. Per germline, CDR1 MDHEN and CDR2 SYDVKM.

This clone occurred once. The rearrangement uses TRBV3-1 (or the pseudogene TRBV3-2) and TRBJ1-2; D gene uncertain. The CDR3 is made up of 13 amino acids. The V end lost 3 bases, the J end lost 7 bases, and 12 bases lay between the germline ends. In germline, CDR1 is LGHDT, CDR2 YNNKEL (reference sequence). CDR3 loop: CASSQEGRGGYTF. CDR3 nucleotides: TGTGCCAGCAGCCAGGAAGGACGGGGTGGCTACACCTTC.

This clone is a singleton in its sample. The chain employs TRBV7-6 and TRBJ2-7, with D possibly TRBD2 on 6 matching bases. Per the germline V gene, CDR1 is SGHVS and CDR2 is FNYEAQ. The CDR3 has 15 residues. Trimming took 1 base from V and 0 from J, leaving 10 bases between them. The CDR3 DNA sequence: TGTGCCAGCAGCTTAGTAGCGGCTAACTCCTACGAGCAGTACTTC. As protein: CASSLVAANSYEQYF. Drawing the rest from reference TRBV7-6 and TRBJ2-7, the complete variable domain is GAGVSQSPRYKVTKRGQDVALRCDPISGHVSLYWYRQALGQGPEFLTYFNYEAQQDKSGLPNDRFSAERPEGSISTLTIQRTEQRDSAMYRCASSLVAANSYEQYFGPGTRLTVT.

This chain links TRBV30 with TRBJ2-1; D uncertain. The V gene's germline CDR1 is GTSNPN and CDR2 SVGIG (reference sequence). The CDR3 is 12 amino acids. Between the trimmed V and J ends, which lost 0 bases and 7 bases, there was a span of 7 bases. The CDR3 spells CAWSVRKNEQFF. CDR3 nucleotides: TGTGCCTGGAGTGTAAGAAAAAATGAGCAGTTCTTC.

V is TRBV19 and J is TRBJ2-6; weak D call: TRBD1 (7 bases). V gave up 3 bases and J gave up 2 bases, with 11 bases separating them. The CDR3 spans 16 residues. From germline, CDR1 is LNHDA and CDR2 SQIVND (reference sequence). CDR3 loop: CASSIQGGTGANVLTF. In nucleotides, the CDR3 is TGTGCCAGTAGTATTCAGGGGGGTACTGGGGCCAACGTCCTGACTTTC.

The chain joins TRBV5-6 to TRBJ1-4; 9 nucleotides agree with TRBD1. The CDR3 runs to 14 residues. Germline loops: CDR1 SGHDT, CDR2 YYEEEE. Trimming took 4 bases from V and 6 from J; bases not matched to a gene: 4. The CDR3 region is CASSETGGDEKLFF. The CDR3, as DNA: TGTGCCAGCAGCGAAACAGGGGGCGATGAAAAACTGTTTTTT.

This clone was recorded once. The CDR3 DNA reads as TGTGCCAGTAGTTTGGGTAATAATTCACCCCTCCACTTT. Protein product: CASSLGNNSPLHF. The chain links TRBV19 to TRBJ1-6; D is undetermined. CDR3 size: 13 residues. The V end was cut by 5 bases, the J end by 5 bases, with 7 bases between. Germline loops: CDR1 LNHDA, CDR2 SQIVND (reference sequence).

V and J are TRBV5-4 and TRBJ2-2, with 9 nucleotides matching TRBD1. V shed 6 bases and J 6 bases; nucleotides not matched to a gene: 9. Germline CDR1 reads SGHNT; CDR2 reads YYREEE (reference sequence). The CDR3 consists of 15 residues. The CDR3 DNA reads as TGTGCCAGCAAAAAAAGACAGGGGGGGGCCGGGGAGCTGTTTTTT. This sequence encodes CASKKRQGGAGELFF.

The chain uses TRBV3-1 (or the pseudogene TRBV3-2) and TRBJ2-7, with D possibly matching TRBD2 (6 bases). CDR1 is LGHDT and CDR2 is YNNKEL in the germline V gene (reference sequence). Trimming removed 0 bases at V and 2 bases at J, with 14 bases between. The CDR3 length is 16 residues. The CDR3 region is CASSQDWGGAPYEQYF. In DNA, the CDR3 is TGTGCCAGCAGCCAAGATTGGGGCGGGGCCCCCTACGAGCAGTACTTC.

The sample holds one count of this clone. The chain recombines TRBV19 with TRBJ1-5, with D tentatively TRBD1 (6 bases). Trimming removed 2 bases at V and 7 bases at J, with 18 bases between. CDR3 length equals 16 residues. Germline V gives CDR1 LNHDA, CDR2 SQIVND (reference sequence). CDR3 amino acids: CASSISQTGLGQPQHF. The DNA for the CDR3 is TGTGCCAGTAGTATATCCCAGACAGGACTGGGACAGCCCCAGCATTTT.

The chain combines TRBV7-8 with TRBJ2-4; 7 bases align to TRBD1. J gave up 3 bases and V 4 bases, and 6 bases lay outside the gene matches. This CDR3 spans 15 amino acids. CDR1 and CDR2 (germline): SGHVS, FQNEAQ. The CDR3 region has the DNA TGTGCCAGCAGCTCCTCCCGGGACAGCAAAAACATTCAGTACTTC. Its translation is CASSSSRDSKNIQYF.

V gene TRBV19 combines with J gene TRBJ1-5; D might be TRBD1 (6 bases). V lost 1 base and J lost 4, with 8 bases in between. CDR3 length: 14 residues. CDR1 and CDR2 from the germline V gene are LNHDA and SQIVND (reference sequence). This CDR3 reads CASSIGTANQPQHF. Here the CDR3 DNA reads TGTGCCAGTAGTATAGGGACAGCAAATCAGCCCCAGCATTTT. Full variable domain (remainder filled in from reference TRBV19 and TRBJ1-5): DGGITQSPKYLFRKEGQNVTLSCEQNLNHDAMYWYRQDPGQGLRLIYYSQIVNDFQKGDIAEGYSVSREKKESFPLTVTSAQKNPTAFYLCASSIGTANQPQHFGDGTRLSIL.